The 25 T cell receptor beta chains in this list originate from one sample, sequenced in a study of beta chain features in type 1 diabetes listed by TCRdb under 2018. Overall study results and their limits: A moderate but significant shortening of TCRB CDR3 length was observed in type 1 diabetes patients in all four CD4+ subsets.

The library came from the immunoSEQ multiplex PCR assay. The entire isolated RNA was reverse transcribed using the High Capacity cDNA Reverse Transcription Kit, and thus expressed TCRB transcripts were sequenced. Entries here come from immuneACCESS through TCRdb and include only in-frame sequences with V and J called. Some clones fail to appear in such tables; in the studies checked, an unresolved V gene covers under half of the shortfall, and the cause of the remainder is unknown. Counted in this sample were approximately 130,000 clones; 17% of them appeared once. In total, the top ten clones hold around 2.7% of the sample. The antigens of these receptors remain unknown. Sequencing input: central memory CD4+ T cells from blood. These TCRs come from a man between 18 and 35 years old with type 1 diabetes.

The V gene is TRBV27, the J gene TRBJ2-7; D remains ambiguous. This CDR3 region has 13 residues. The germline gives CDR1 MNHEY, CDR2 SMNVEV (reference sequence). Between the trimmed V and J ends, which lost 5 bases and 3 bases, there was a span of 11 bases. Here the CDR3 DNA reads TGTGCCAGCAGTCCCCGAGGTAGCTACGAGCAGTACTTC. Translating gives CASSPRGSYEQYF.

The sample holds a few counts of this clone. The CDR3 region is CASSFGTGSVTEAFF. CDR3 nucleotide sequence: TGCGCCAGCAGCTTCGGGACAGGGTCGGTCACTGAAGCTTTCTTT. The V and J genes are TRBV5-1 and TRBJ1-1; TRBD1 matches at 9 bases. CDR1 and CDR2 from the germline V gene are SGHRS and YFSETQ. V was pared by 2 bases and J by 4 bases, with 6 bases of the junction left unmatched. CDR3 length: 15 amino acids.

This clone was observed a few times. J is TRBJ2-6 and V is TRBV7-3; a weak D match, TRBD1 (6 bases). Trimming left V 5 bases short and J 0 bases short, with 11 bases between. There are 16 residues in the CDR3. Germline CDR1 SGHTA, CDR2 FQGTGA. The CDR3 reads CASSRDRPSGANVLTF. CDR3 bases: TGTGCCAGCAGCCGCGACAGGCCCTCTGGGGCCAACGTCCTGACTTTC.

This clone was picked up a small number of times. J is TRBJ1-5 and V is TRBV6-1, with D unresolved. V was pared by 5 bases and J by 5 bases, with 13 bases between. The CDR3 runs to 14 residues. The germline V gene encodes CDR1 MNHNS and CDR2 SASEGT. The CDR3 region has the DNA TGTGCCAGCAGTTTAGCCCCGGCAGATCAGCCCCAGCATTTT. It codes for CASSLAPADQPQHF.

The chain employs TRBV7-2 and TRBJ2-5; 8 bases line up with TRBD2. The CDR3 has 15 residues. After removal of 5 bases from V and 6 bases from J, the junction contained 11 bases not matched to a gene. CDR1 and CDR2 from the germline V gene are SGHTA and FQGNSA. This chain's CDR3 is CASSPMGTRIQTQYF. The CDR3 nucleotides are TGTGCCAGCAGCCCAATGGGGACTAGAATCCAGACCCAGTACTTC.

Regarding this clone: This same CDR3 is encoded by further DNA sequences in the sample. The gene calls are TRBV7-2 and TRBJ2-7; possibly TRBD2 for D (5 bases). Per germline, CDR1 SGHTA and CDR2 FQGNSA. There are 16 residues in the CDR3. The V gene lost 2 bases and the J gene lost 0 bases, with 14 bases spanning the gap. The CDR3 DNA is TGTGCCAGCAGCTTAAGAGGGTCCCCTAGCTCCTACGAGCAGTACTTC. Protein: CASSLRGSPSSYEQYF.

This clone was counted between two and nine times. This chain uses TRBV6-6 with TRBJ1-5; 9 bases are shared with TRBD1. CDR1 is MNHNY, CDR2 SVGAGI, per germline (reference sequence). The CDR3 is made up of 16 amino acids. V was clipped by 1 base and J by 3 bases; unmatched bases: 4. The chain's CDR3 is CASSYLGTGNNQPQHF. The CDR3 bases are TGTGCCAGCAGTTACTTGGGGACAGGGAACAATCAGCCCCAGCATTTT.

This clone was seen only a few times. This chain joins TRBV11-2 and TRBJ2-7; no clear D gene. The CDR3 extends over 12 amino acids. With 4 bases removed from V and 1 base from J, the gap between germline ends came to 5 bases. Germline CDR1 and CDR2: SGHAT and FQNNGV. The CDR3 nucleotides are TGTGCCAGCAGCTATTCGTCCTACGAGCAGTACTTC. It specifies CASSYSSYEQYF.

This clone occurred a few times. The chain combines TRBV5-4 with TRBJ2-5; a weak D match, TRBD2 (6 bases). The CDR3 loop spans 14 amino acids. CDR1 is SGHNT, CDR2 YYREEE, per germline (reference sequence). With 5 bases removed from V and 3 bases from J, the gap between germline ends came to 14 bases. CDR3 sequence: CASSMMGGKETQYF. DNA of the CDR3: TGTGCCAGCAGTATGATGGGGGGTAAAGAGACCCAGTACTTC.

The rearrangement links TRBV5-1 to TRBJ2-7, with D perhaps TRBD1 (6 bases). The CDR3 contains 15 residues. V lost 0 bases and J lost 4, with 14 bases in between. The germline V gene has CDR1 SGHRS and CDR2 YFSETQ. The CDR3 DNA sequence: TGCGCCAGCAGCTTGGAGGGCTACAGGGAGTACGAGCAGTACTTC. It is translated as CASSLEGYREYEQYF.

V usage is TRBV28 and J usage is TRBJ2-5; 7 bases agree with TRBD1. CDR3 length: 16 amino acids. Germline V gene lookup returns CDR1 MDHEN and CDR2 SYDVKM. V shed 4 bases, J shed 2 bases, and the junction held 10 bases outside the gene matches. The DNA for the CDR3 is TGTGCCAGCAGTTCGTTCTCGGACAGGATACAAGAGACCCAGTACTTC. It translates to CASSSFSDRIQETQYF.

In this sample, this clone turned up a few times. V and J are TRBV2 and TRBJ1-4; D uncertain. Trimming cost V 9 bases and J 8 bases, with 13 bases left between them. The CDR3 has 12 residues. CDR1 and CDR2 (germline): SNHLY, FYNNEI. The CDR3 sequence: CASQRISEKLFF. The DNA for the CDR3 is TGTGCCAGTCAGAGGATTTCCGAAAAACTGTTTTTT.

This clone was picked up a small number of times. The V and J genes are TRBV9 and TRBJ1-4; D is perhaps TRBD1 (5 bases). Germline-derived CDR1 and CDR2 are SGDLS and YYNGEE. This CDR3 comprises 15 residues. Trimming stripped 2 bases from V and 7 bases from J, with 15 bases between. CDR3 coding DNA: TGTGCCAGCAGCGTCCCAGTGGGGGAAACTGAAAAACTGTTTTTT. As protein: CASSVPVGETEKLFF.

This clone was seen more than once but under ten times. V usage is TRBV30 and J usage is TRBJ1-5; D possibly corresponds to TRBD1 (6 bases). The CDR3 loop spans 14 amino acids. V shed 5 bases and J shed 0 bases, with 11 bases lying between them. Germline CDR1 GTSNPN, CDR2 SVGIG (reference sequence). This CDR3 reads CAWGGLTSNQPQHF. Written as DNA, the CDR3 is TGTGCCTGGGGGGGCCTAACTAGCAATCAGCCCCAGCATTTT.

The chain combines TRBV5-6 with TRBJ2-1; 10 positions agree with TRBD1. The CDR3 runs to 16 residues. V lost 3 bases and J lost 7; bases outside the gene matches: 10. CDR1 SGHDT and CDR2 YYEEEE come from the germline V gene. CDR3 in amino acids: CASSSYTDRGFNEQFF. The CDR3 bases are TGTGCCAGCAGCTCCTACACGGACAGGGGGTTTAATGAGCAGTTCTTC.

The chain links TRBV30 to TRBJ1-2, with D perhaps matching TRBD1 (5 bases). Germline CDR1 is GTSNPN and CDR2 is SVGIG (reference sequence). V was cut by 3 bases and J by 7 bases, with 15 bases left in between. The CDR3 length is 13 residues. In DNA, the CDR3 is TGTGCCTGGAGCGCTGGACACTGGAGTGGCTACACCTTC. Translating it yields CAWSAGHWSGYTF.

V usage is TRBV7-2 and J usage is TRBJ2-1; 7 positions agree with TRBD2. Germline V gene data show CDR1 as SGHTA and CDR2 as FQGNSA. CDR3 size: 14 residues. Germline trimming cut 5 bases from V and 3 bases from J; bases unmatched to any gene: 4. Written as DNA, the CDR3 is TGTGCCAGCAGCCCCGGGGGGTTCTACAATGAGCAGTTCTTC. Translated: CASSPGGFYNEQFF.

In this sample, this clone turned up a few times. The chain employs TRBV7-2 and TRBJ2-3, with TRBD2 matching 10 bases. The CDR3 covers 15 residues. The germline V gene has CDR1 SGHTA and CDR2 FQGNSA. V lost 4 bases, J lost 8 bases, and 9 bases stayed unmatched. Written as DNA, the CDR3 is TGTGCCAGCAGCTCGATAGCGGGAGGAGGGGTTACGCAGTATTTT. Translating gives CASSSIAGGGVTQYF.

As for this clone: A single base separates this from a much larger clone, so it may be a read error. The chain is built from TRBV29-1 and TRBJ2-5; perhaps TRBD2 as D (5 bases). There are 13 residues in the CDR3. With 7 bases removed from V and 5 bases from J, the gap between germline ends came to 17 bases. CDR1 SQVTM and CDR2 ANQGSEA come from the germline V gene. The CDR3 DNA follows: TGCAGCGGTGATGGCCCTAGCACGGAGACCCAGTACTTC. Amino acid sequence: CSGDGPSTETQYF.

This clone has just a few counts. The rearrangement links TRBV5-6 to TRBJ1-1; D not certain. CDR1 and CDR2 from the germline V gene are SGHDT and YYEEEE. V dropped 0 bases and J dropped 0 bases, with 9 bases sitting between them. The CDR3 is made up of 15 amino acids. The CDR3 region has the DNA TGTGCCAGCAGCTTGGAAAGCTACGTGAACACTGAAGCTTTCTTT. Translation: CASSLESYVNTEAFF.

This clone was observed once. The rearrangement uses TRBV15 and TRBJ1-5, with D perhaps matching TRBD1 (5 bases). This CDR3 region has 17 residues. Trimming left V 1 base short and J 2 bases short, with 15 bases between. Germline V CDR1 and CDR2: LNHNV, YYDKDF (reference sequence). Here the CDR3 DNA reads TGTGCCACCAGCAGAGGAATCGGGACGGGTGGCAATCAGCCCCAGCATTTT. The encoded protein is CATSRGIGTGGNQPQHF. The whole variable domain, filled in from reference TRBV15 and TRBJ1-5, reads DAMVIQNPRYQVTQFGKPVTLSCSQTLNHNVMYWYQQKSSQAPKLLFHYYDKDFNNEADTPDNFQSRRPNTSFCFLDIRSPGLGDTAMYLCATSRGIGTGGNQPQHFGDGTRLSIL.

This sequence joins TRBV10-3 and TRBJ1-2; no firm D call. This CDR3 has 15 amino acids. The ends were cut back, 4 bases at V and 3 bases at J, with 15 bases in the middle. Germline assignment: CDR1 ENHRY and CDR2 SYGVKD. The CDR3 DNA reads TGTGCCATCAGTGGGTCCTCGGGAAGGGACTATGGCTACACCTTC. This encodes CAISGSSGRDYGYTF.

This clone was recorded a few times. The rearrangement links TRBV18 to TRBJ2-3, with D perhaps matching TRBD1 (6 bases). The CDR3 contains 14 residues. With 3 bases removed from V and 2 bases from J, the gap between germline ends came to 9 bases. The germline V gene encodes CDR1 KGHSH and CDR2 LQKENI. CDR3 coding DNA: TGTGCCAGCTCACCGGGGGCCCTCACAGATACGCAGTATTTT. It is translated as CASSPGALTDTQYF. Together with reference TRBV18 and TRBJ2-3, the CDR3 gives the full variable domain: NAGVMQNPRHLVRRRGQEARLRCSPMKGHSHVYWYRQLPEEGLKFMVYLQKENIIDESGMPKERFSAEFPKEGPSILRIQQVVRGDSAAYFCASSPGALTDTQYFGPGTRLTVL.

The chain joins TRBV6-5 to TRBJ1-5; D unclear. V was cut by 2 bases and J by 6 bases, with 8 bases left in between. The CDR3 runs 13 residues. Germline V lookup: CDR1 MNHEY, CDR2 SVGAGI. The CDR3 nucleotides are TGTGCCAGCAGTTACCTCCCTTCTCAGCCCCAGCATTTT. Protein sequence: CASSYLPSQPQHF.

The gene calls are TRBV7-9 and TRBJ2-5; the D call may be TRBD1 or TRBD2 (7 bases each). Germline V lookup: CDR1 SEHNR, CDR2 FQNEAQ (reference sequence). Between the trimmed V and J ends, which lost 5 bases and 5 bases, there was a span of 15 bases. This CDR3 region has 14 residues. In DNA, the CDR3 is TGTGCCAGCAGCCGAAGACAGGGAGGGGAGACCCAGTACTTC. Its protein product is CASSRRQGGETQYF.